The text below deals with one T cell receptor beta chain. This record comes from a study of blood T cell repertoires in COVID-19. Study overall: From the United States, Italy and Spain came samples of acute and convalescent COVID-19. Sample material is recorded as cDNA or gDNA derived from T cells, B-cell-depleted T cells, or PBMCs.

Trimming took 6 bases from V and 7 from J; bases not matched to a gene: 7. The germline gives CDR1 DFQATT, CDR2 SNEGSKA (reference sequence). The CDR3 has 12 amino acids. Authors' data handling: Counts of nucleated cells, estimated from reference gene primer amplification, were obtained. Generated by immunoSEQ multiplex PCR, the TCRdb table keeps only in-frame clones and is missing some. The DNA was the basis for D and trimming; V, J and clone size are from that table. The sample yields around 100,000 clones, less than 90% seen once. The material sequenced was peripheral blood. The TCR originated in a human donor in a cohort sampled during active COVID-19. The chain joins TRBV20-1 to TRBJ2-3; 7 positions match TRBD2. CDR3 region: CSASTSENTQYF. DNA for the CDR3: TGCAGTGCCAGTACTAGCGAGAATACGCAGTATTTT.